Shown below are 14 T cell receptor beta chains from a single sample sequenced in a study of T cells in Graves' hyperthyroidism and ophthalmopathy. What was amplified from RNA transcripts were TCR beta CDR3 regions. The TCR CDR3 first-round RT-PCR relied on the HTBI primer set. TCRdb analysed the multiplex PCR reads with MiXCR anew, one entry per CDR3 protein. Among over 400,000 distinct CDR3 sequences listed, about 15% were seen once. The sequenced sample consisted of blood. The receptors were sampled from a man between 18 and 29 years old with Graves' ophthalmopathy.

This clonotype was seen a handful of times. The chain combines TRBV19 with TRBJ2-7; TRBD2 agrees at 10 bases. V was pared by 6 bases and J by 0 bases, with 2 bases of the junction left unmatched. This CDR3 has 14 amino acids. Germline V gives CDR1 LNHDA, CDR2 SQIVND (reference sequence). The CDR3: CASRASGSSYEQYF. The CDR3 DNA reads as TGTGCCAGTAGGGCTAGCGGGAGCTCCTACGAGCAGTACTTC. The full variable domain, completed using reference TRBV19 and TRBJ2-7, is DGGITQSPKYLFRKEGQNVTLSCEQNLNHDAMYWYRQDPGQGLRLIYYSQIVNDFQKGDIAEGYSVSREKKESFPLTVTSAQKNPTAFYLCASRASGSSYEQYFGPGTRLTVT.

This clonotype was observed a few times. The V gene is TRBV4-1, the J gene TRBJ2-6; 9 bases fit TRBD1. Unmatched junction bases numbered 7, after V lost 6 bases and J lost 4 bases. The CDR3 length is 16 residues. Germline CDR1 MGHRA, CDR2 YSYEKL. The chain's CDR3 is CASRVGQGSGANVLTF. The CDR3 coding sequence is TGCGCCAGCAGGGTGGGACAGGGTTCAGGGGCCAACGTCCTGACTTTC.

The DNA for the CDR3 is TGTGCCAGCAGCTTGGGGGGACAGGGAAAAGGTGGAAACACCATATATTTT. It translates to CASSLGGQGKGGNTIYF. The genes are TRBV12-3 or TRBV12-4 and TRBJ1-3, with 9 bases lining up with TRBD1. Trimming at V came to 6 bases and at J to 3 bases, leaving 12 bases not matched to a gene. CDR3 length equals 17 residues.

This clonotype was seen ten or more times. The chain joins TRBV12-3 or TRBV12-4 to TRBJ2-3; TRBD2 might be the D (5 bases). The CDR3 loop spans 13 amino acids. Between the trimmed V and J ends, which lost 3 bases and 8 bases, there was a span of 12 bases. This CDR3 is CASSFILEATQYF. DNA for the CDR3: TGTGCCAGCAGTTTCATACTAGAGGCTACGCAGTATTTT.

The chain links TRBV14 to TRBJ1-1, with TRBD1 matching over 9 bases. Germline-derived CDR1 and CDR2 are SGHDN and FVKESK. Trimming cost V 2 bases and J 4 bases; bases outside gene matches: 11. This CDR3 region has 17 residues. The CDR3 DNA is TGTGCCAGCAGCCAATGGCTACCTGGACAGGGGATCACTGAAGCTTTCTTT. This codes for CASSQWLPGQGITEAFF.

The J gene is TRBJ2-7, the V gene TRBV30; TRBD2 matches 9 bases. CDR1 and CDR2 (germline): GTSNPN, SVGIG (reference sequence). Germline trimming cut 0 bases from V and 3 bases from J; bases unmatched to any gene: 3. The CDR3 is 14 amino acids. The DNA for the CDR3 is TGTGCCTGGAGTGTAGATAGCGGGGGCTACGAGCAGTACTTC. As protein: CAWSVDSGGYEQYF.

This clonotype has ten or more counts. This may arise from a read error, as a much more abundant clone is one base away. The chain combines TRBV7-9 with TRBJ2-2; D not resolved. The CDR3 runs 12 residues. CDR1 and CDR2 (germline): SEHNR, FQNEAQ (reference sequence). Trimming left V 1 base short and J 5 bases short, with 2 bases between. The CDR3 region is CASSLETGELFF. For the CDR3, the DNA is TGTGCCAGCAGCTTAGAGACCGGGGAGCTGTTTTTT.

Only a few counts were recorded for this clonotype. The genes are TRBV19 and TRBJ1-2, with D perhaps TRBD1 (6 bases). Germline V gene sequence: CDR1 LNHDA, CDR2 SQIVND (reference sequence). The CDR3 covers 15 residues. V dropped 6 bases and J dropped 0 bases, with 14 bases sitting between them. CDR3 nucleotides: TGTGCCAGTAGGAAAGTCGGACAGTCTAACTATGGCTACACCTTC. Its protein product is CASRKVGQSNYGYTF.

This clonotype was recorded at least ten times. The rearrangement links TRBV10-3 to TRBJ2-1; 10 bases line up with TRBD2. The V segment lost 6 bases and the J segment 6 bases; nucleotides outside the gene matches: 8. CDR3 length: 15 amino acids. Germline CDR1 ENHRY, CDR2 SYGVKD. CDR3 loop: CAIRSGREEGNEQFF. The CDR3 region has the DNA TGTGCCATCAGGAGCGGGAGGGAGGAGGGCAATGAGCAGTTCTTC.

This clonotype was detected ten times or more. The CDR3 sequence: CASSYPRQSGELFF. In nucleotides, the CDR3 is TGTGCCAGCAGTTACCCTCGACAGTCCGGGGAGCTGTTTTTT. The chain uses TRBV6-2 or TRBV6-3 and TRBJ2-2; TRBD1 might be the D (5 bases). The germline V gene has CDR1 MNHEY and CDR2 SVGEGT. The CDR3 extends over 14 amino acids. V gave up 2 bases and J gave up 6 bases, with 10 bases separating them.

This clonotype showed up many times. The CDR3 spells CASTVGGSTYNEQFF. In nucleotides, the CDR3 is TGTGCCAGCACTGTCGGCGGGTCTACTTACAATGAGCAGTTCTTC. This chain joins TRBV9 and TRBJ2-1, with D perhaps TRBD2 (5 bases). CDR3 length: 15 amino acids. Trimming took 6 bases from V and 4 from J, leaving 17 bases between them. Germline CDR1 SGDLS, CDR2 YYNGEE.

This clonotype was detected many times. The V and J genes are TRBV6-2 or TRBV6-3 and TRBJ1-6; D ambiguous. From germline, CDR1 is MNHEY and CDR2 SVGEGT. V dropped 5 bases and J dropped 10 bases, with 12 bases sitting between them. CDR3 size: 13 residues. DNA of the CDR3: TGTGCCAGCAGTACCGGCCCAAGGTCACCCCTCCACTTT. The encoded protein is CASSTGPRSPLHF.

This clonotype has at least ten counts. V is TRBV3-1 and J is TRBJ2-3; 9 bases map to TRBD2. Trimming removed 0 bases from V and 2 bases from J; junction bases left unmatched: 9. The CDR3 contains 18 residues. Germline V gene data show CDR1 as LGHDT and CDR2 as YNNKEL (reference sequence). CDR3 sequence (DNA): TGTGCCAGCAGCCAAGATCTATCGCGGGGGGGTCCCACAGATACGCAGTATTTT. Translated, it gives CASSQDLSRGGPTDTQYF.

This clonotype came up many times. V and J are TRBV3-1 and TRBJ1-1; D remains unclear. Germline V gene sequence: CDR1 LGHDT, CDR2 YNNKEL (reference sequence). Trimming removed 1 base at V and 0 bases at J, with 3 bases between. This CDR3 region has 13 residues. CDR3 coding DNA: TGTGCCAGCAGCCAAGGAGTGAACACTGAAGCTTTCTTT. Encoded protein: CASSQGVNTEAFF.